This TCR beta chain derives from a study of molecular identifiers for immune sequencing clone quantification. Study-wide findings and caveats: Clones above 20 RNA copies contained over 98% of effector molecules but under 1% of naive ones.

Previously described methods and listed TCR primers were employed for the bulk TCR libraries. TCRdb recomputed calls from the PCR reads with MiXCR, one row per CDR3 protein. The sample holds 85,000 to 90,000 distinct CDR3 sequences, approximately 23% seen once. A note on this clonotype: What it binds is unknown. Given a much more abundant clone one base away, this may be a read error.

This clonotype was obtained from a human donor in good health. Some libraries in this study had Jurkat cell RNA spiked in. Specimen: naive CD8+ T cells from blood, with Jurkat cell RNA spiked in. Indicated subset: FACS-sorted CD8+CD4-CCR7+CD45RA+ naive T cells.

The chain's CDR3 is CASSLEGERYF. The CDR3 region has the DNA TGCGCCAGCAGCTTGGAGGGGGAGCGGTACTTC. The V gene is TRBV5-1, the J gene TRBJ2-7; D possibly corresponds to TRBD1 (6 bases). Germline assignment: CDR1 SGHRS and CDR2 YFSETQ. This CDR3 is built from 11 residues.